The 21 T cell receptor beta chains below all came from one sample that was sequenced in a study of spatial heterogeneity in lung cancer. TCRdb analysed the 5' RACE reads with MiXCR anew, one entry per CDR3 protein. The profile shows approximately 49,000 distinct CDR3 sequences, approximately 5% of them singletons. The time point: sample taken at primary tumor resection. Sequenced material: PBMCs, taken at surgery. The receptor source for this set is a male donor with early-stage non-small cell lung cancer.

This clonotype was seen at least ten times. This chain connects TRBV18 to TRBJ1-4; D might be TRBD1 (5 bases). V gave up 2 bases and J gave up 11 bases, with 9 bases separating them. Germline V CDR1 and CDR2: KGHSH, LQKENI. The CDR3 is 12 amino acids. The CDR3 sequence: CASSPGARKLFF. CDR3 DNA sequence: TGTGCCAGCTCACCAGGGGCGCGGAAACTGTTTTTT.

This clonotype was detected only a few times. CDR3 bases: TGTGCCAGCAGTTTTGACAGGGGGCCCCAAGAGACCCAGTACTTC. The encoded protein is CASSFDRGPQETQYF. This chain connects TRBV27 to TRBJ2-5, with 10 nucleotides matching TRBD1. The CDR3 has 15 amino acids. V was pared by 3 bases and J by 1 base, with 2 bases of the junction left unmatched. From germline, CDR1 is MNHEY and CDR2 SMNVEV (reference sequence).

This chain uses TRBV5-1 with TRBJ2-7; 12 bases are shared with TRBD2. V shed 4 bases and J 2 bases; nucleotides not matched to a gene: 7. The CDR3 extends over 16 amino acids. Germline V gives CDR1 SGHRS, CDR2 YFSETQ. DNA for the CDR3: TGCGCCAGCAGCGATGGGACTAGCGGGCAGACCTACGAGCAGTACTTC. It yields the protein CASSDGTSGQTYEQYF.

This clonotype was counted many times. V gene TRBV5-1 combines with J gene TRBJ2-1; 7 positions agree with TRBD1. CDR1 is SGHRS, CDR2 YFSETQ, per germline. Germline trimming cut 4 bases from V and 8 bases from J; bases unmatched to any gene: 6. The CDR3 contains 13 residues. The DNA of the CDR3 is TGCGCCAGCAGCCCGACAGGGTCAGATGAGCAGTTCTTC. It encodes CASSPTGSDEQFF.

This clonotype was observed a few times. This chain connects TRBV20-1 to TRBJ1-1; D gene unclear. Germline V gives CDR1 DFQATT, CDR2 SNEGSKA (reference sequence). The CDR3 has 14 amino acids. V lost 3 bases, J lost 1 base, and 12 bases lay in between. The CDR3 bases are TGCAGTGCTAGTCCCAGCCCCCAGAACACTGAAGCTTTCTTT. This encodes CSASPSPQNTEAFF.

This clonotype was counted a few times. The chain combines TRBV20-1 with TRBJ2-1, with TRBD2 identical over 12 bases. The CDR3 has 15 residues. Per the germline V gene, CDR1 is DFQATT and CDR2 is SNEGSKA (reference sequence). The J segment lost 8 bases and the V segment lost 0 bases, leaving 5 bases of the junction unmatched. This chain's CDR3 is CSARDRRLAGDEQFF. The CDR3, as DNA: TGCAGTGCTAGAGATCGGAGACTAGCGGGAGATGAGCAGTTCTTC.

This clonotype was detected ten times or more. The V and J genes are TRBV2 and TRBJ2-2; 8 bases are shared with TRBD1. The germline gives CDR1 SNHLY, CDR2 FYNNEI. The V gene end was trimmed by 8 bases and the J gene end by 0 bases; junction bases not matched to a gene: 5. The CDR3 consists of 15 residues. CDR3 in DNA: TGTGCCAGCGGGACGGGACAGGCGAACACCGGGGAGCTGTTTTTT. It yields the protein CASGTGQANTGELFF.

This clonotype was seen ten or more times. V usage is TRBV5-1 and J usage is TRBJ2-3, with TRBD1 as a possible D gene (6 bases). The CDR3 is 17 residues long. Between the trimmed V and J ends, which lost 2 bases and 2 bases, there was a span of 18 bases. Germline V lookup: CDR1 SGHRS, CDR2 YFSETQ. CDR3 protein: CASSFLPGQVTTDTQYF. In nucleotides, the CDR3 is TGCGCCAGCAGCTTTCTCCCGGGACAAGTAACCACAGATACGCAGTATTTT.

In its sample, this clonotype was seen many times. V gene TRBV3-1 combines with J gene TRBJ2-1; TRBD2 matches at 9 bases. Germline-derived CDR1 and CDR2 are LGHDT and YNNKEL (reference sequence). The CDR3 length is 16 residues. Trimming removed 4 bases from V and 5 bases from J; junction bases left unmatched: 9. The CDR3, as DNA: TGTGCCAGCAGCCTCCTGGGGAGCGGGAGGAACAATGAGCAGTTCTTC. Residues: CASSLLGSGRNNEQFF.

Ten or more counts support this clonotype. This sequence joins TRBV20-1 and TRBJ2-2; D is possibly TRBD1 or TRBD2 (5 bases each). V gave up 2 bases and J gave up 6 bases, with 7 bases separating them. The CDR3 spans 12 residues. CDR1 is DFQATT and CDR2 is SNEGSKA in the germline V gene (reference sequence). The CDR3 coding sequence is TGCAGTGCTAGAAGAGGGGCCGGGGAGCTGTTTTTT. Its protein product is CSARRGAGELFF.

This clonotype was seen repeatedly, ten times or more. The chain links TRBV4-1 to TRBJ1-2; 8 nucleotides agree with TRBD1. This CDR3 has 16 residues. Losses at the gene ends were 2 bases for V and 2 bases for J; bases not matched to a gene: 7. The V gene's germline CDR1 is MGHRA and CDR2 YSYEKL. CDR3 in DNA: TGCGCCAGCAGCCAAAGGCCGGACAGGGTGAACTATGGCTACACCTTC. The encoded protein is CASSQRPDRVNYGYTF.

This clonotype has at least ten counts. This rearrangement joins TRBV20-1 to TRBJ2-7; 7 nucleotides match TRBD2. Trimming took 0 bases from V and 7 from J; bases not matched to a gene: 12. The CDR3 is 15 residues long. Germline V CDR1 and CDR2: DFQATT, SNEGSKA (reference sequence). The CDR3 sequence is CSARDLSGGKEEQYF. The CDR3 coding sequence is TGCAGTGCTAGAGACCTATCGGGGGGAAAGGAGGAGCAGTACTTC.

This clonotype came up many times. The genes are TRBV20-1 and TRBJ2-7, with D perhaps TRBD2 (6 bases). The V gene's germline CDR1 is DFQATT and CDR2 SNEGSKA (reference sequence). The CDR3 contains 14 residues. With 5 bases removed from V and 2 bases from J, the gap between germline ends came to 16 bases. CDR3 residues: CSAARGSGAYEQYF. The CDR3 nucleotides are TGCAGTGCTGCCCGGGGTAGCGGTGCCTACGAGCAGTACTTC.

Many counts were recorded for this clonotype. V is TRBV7-3 and J is TRBJ2-1, with TRBD2 matching over 12 bases. CDR3 length equals 15 residues. Per the germline V gene, CDR1 is SGHTA and CDR2 is FQGTGA. The ends lost 4 bases at V and 2 bases at J; junction bases unmatched: 0. The CDR3, as DNA: TGTGCCAGCAGCTGGACTAGCGGGACCTACAATGAGCAGTTCTTC. As protein: CASSWTSGTYNEQFF.

This clonotype is deemed medium-sized. The rearrangement links TRBV5-6 to TRBJ2-7; D ambiguous. The CDR3 is 13 amino acids. The germline CDR1 and CDR2 sequences are SGHDT and YYEEEE. The V gene lost 2 bases and the J gene lost 0 bases, with 6 bases spanning the gap. CDR3 in amino acids: CASSFTVSYEQYF. CDR3 DNA: TGTGCCAGCAGCTTTACAGTCTCCTACGAGCAGTACTTC.

The sample holds many counts of this clonotype. This chain connects TRBV5-1 to TRBJ1-4, with TRBD1 matching over 7 bases. V was clipped by 6 bases and J by 8 bases; unmatched bases: 10. The germline gives CDR1 SGHRS, CDR2 YFSETQ. There are 14 residues in the CDR3. CDR3 bases: TGCGCCAGCACCTTCGCAGGGGGAGAAGAAAAACTGTTTTTT. Residues: CASTFAGGEEKLFF.

This clonotype was recorded many times. Here the CDR3 DNA reads TGCGCCAGCAGTTTTGGACTAGCGGGAGTTTACTTC. It is translated as CASSFGLAGVYF. The chain links TRBV5-1 to TRBJ2-7; TRBD2 matches 13 bases. The CDR3 covers 12 residues. Germline assignment: CDR1 SGHRS and CDR2 YFSETQ. J lost 13 bases, V lost 5 bases, and 6 bases had no gene match.

This clonotype was recorded at least ten times. This chain connects TRBV7-2 to TRBJ2-7; D possibly corresponds to TRBD2 (6 bases). The CDR3 is 12 residues long. Germline-derived CDR1 and CDR2 are SGHTA and FQGNSA. V shed 1 base and J shed 11 bases, with 12 bases lying between them. Here the CDR3 reads CASSLGRERKYF. The CDR3, as DNA: TGTGCCAGCAGCTTAGGACGGGAGAGGAAGTACTTC.

This clonotype was recorded many times. The CDR3 DNA sequence: TGTGCCAGCAGCGTCGACACCCCGACAGGGACTGGCTACACCTTC. This sequence encodes CASSVDTPTGTGYTF. This sequence joins TRBV9 and TRBJ1-2; 7 bases map to TRBD1. Germline V gene data show CDR1 as SGDLS and CDR2 as YYNGEE. Losses at the gene ends were 2 bases for V and 7 bases for J; bases not matched to a gene: 11. The CDR3 is made up of 15 amino acids.

This clonotype was counted many times. The gene calls are TRBV28 and TRBJ2-1; the D gene could be TRBD1 or TRBD2 (5 bases each). Germline V lookup: CDR1 MDHEN, CDR2 SYDVKM. V lost 8 bases, J lost 3 bases, and 11 bases lay in between. This CDR3 comprises 13 residues. The CDR3 region is CASWDGGYNEQFF. The CDR3 DNA reads TGTGCCAGCTGGGATGGGGGCTACAATGAGCAGTTCTTC.

This clonotype was recorded once. A clone one base away is much larger, so this may be a read error. This rearrangement joins TRBV18 to TRBJ1-1, with 8 bases identical to TRBD1. J was trimmed by 3 bases and V by 10 bases; bases with no gene match: 10. This CDR3 is built from 14 residues. Germline CDR1 is KGHSH and CDR2 is LQKENI. CDR3 bases: TGTGCCAACTCGAGGGACAGGACGGACACTGAAGCTTTCTTT. Translated, it gives CANSRDRTDTEAFF. The full variable domain, with the rest looked up from reference TRBV18 and TRBJ1-1, is NAGVMQNPRHLVRRRGQEARLRCSPMKGHSHVYWYRQLPEEGLKFMVYLQKENIIDESGMPKERFSAEFPKEGPSILRIQQVVRGDSAAYFCANSRDRTDTEAFFGQGTRLTVV.